In this sample, the clone carrying this TCR beta chain turned up many times. No antigen is known for it. These data come from a study of blood T cells in healthy people across ages. Broader study findings: Long-lived donors exceeded aged donors in naive CD4+ cells and diversity.

The length of the CDR3 is 14 residues. Trimming took off 1 base at V and 2 bases at J, with 9 bases between the two ends. Germline V gene data show CDR1 as SGHAT and CDR2 as FQDESV (reference sequence). Together with a sample-barcoded 5' primer, a J-beta primer mix was included in a second PCR lasting roughly 6 to 12 cycles. TCRdb processed the 5' RACE reads anew with MiXCR; each CDR3 protein has one entry. The sample holds approximately 960,000 distinct CDR3 sequences, almost 30% seen once. A further study also used this sample, focusing on T cells of mothers and their children. Turning to that study: A slight, non-significant increase in overlap was found for related mother-child pairs relative to unrelated pairs.

The rearrangement links TRBV11-1 to TRBJ2-7; D not resolved. The sample was blood. This receptor was taken from a woman aged 40 to 50 in good health. The CDR3 nucleotides are TGTGCCAGCAGCTTAGTTCGACCGCCCTACGAGCAGTACTTC. Translation: CASSLVRPPYEQYF.